The 22 T cell receptor beta chains below were found in one sample sequenced in a study of T-cell memory formation after mild COVID-19. Using its own MiXCR run on the 5' RACE reads, TCRdb lists one record per CDR3 protein. The table has about 90,000 distinct CDR3 sequences, about an eighth seen once. The sample consisted of PBMCs or a T cell subset sorted from them (not recorded which). Source of these receptors: an adult woman who had mild COVID-19 (a few samples of this study predate the infection). Cell type and time point are not known.

The V and J genes are TRBV12-3 or TRBV12-4 and TRBJ2-7; D may be TRBD2 (5 bases). The CDR3 consists of 16 residues. The ends were cut back, 5 bases at V and 3 bases at J, with 20 bases in the middle. CDR3 protein: CASSPPSFGVYYEQYF. The CDR3, as DNA: TGTGCCAGCAGTCCCCCCTCCTTCGGGGTTTACTACGAGCAGTACTTC.

V usage is TRBV6-6 and J usage is TRBJ2-3, with TRBD2 matching over 14 bases. The CDR3 spans 17 residues. V lost 4 bases to trimming and J lost 2 bases; unmatched junction nucleotides: 5. Germline values: CDR1 MNHNY, CDR2 SVGAGI (reference sequence). The CDR3 is CASSFGLAGGTTDTQYF. The CDR3 DNA follows: TGTGCCAGCAGTTTCGGACTAGCGGGAGGCACCACAGATACGCAGTATTTT.

The table lists this clonotype with a few counts. V and J are TRBV20-1 and TRBJ2-3, with 7 bases aligning to TRBD1. With V trimmed by 0 bases and J by 2 bases, 5 bases remained unmatched. The germline gives CDR1 DFQATT, CDR2 SNEGSKA (reference sequence). The CDR3 covers 15 residues. The CDR3, as DNA: TGCAGTGCTAGAGAGGCAGGGGGATACACAGATACGCAGTATTTT. Translated: CSAREAGGYTDTQYF.

The chain is built from TRBV19 and TRBJ2-1; D is perhaps TRBD1 (6 bases). The V end lost 5 bases, the J end lost 4 bases, and 15 bases lay between the germline ends. The CDR3 extends over 15 amino acids. Germline-derived CDR1 and CDR2 are LNHDA and SQIVND (reference sequence). This CDR3 is CASSDSHRGYNEQFF. CDR3 bases: TGTGCCAGTAGTGACTCTCATAGGGGGTACAATGAGCAGTTCTTC. The full variable domain, in which reference TRBV19 and TRBJ2-1 provide the parts outside the CDR3, is DGGITQSPKYLFRKEGQNVTLSCEQNLNHDAMYWYRQDPGQGLRLIYYSQIVNDFQKGDIAEGYSVSREKKESFPLTVTSAQKNPTAFYLCASSDSHRGYNEQFFGPGTRLTVL.

The chain recombines TRBV7-3 with TRBJ2-1; perhaps D is TRBD1 or TRBD2 (6 bases each). V shed 2 bases and J shed 9 bases, with 8 bases lying between them. The CDR3 loop spans 12 amino acids. Germline CDR1 SGHTA, CDR2 FQGTGA. CDR3 bases: TGTGCCAGCAGCTTACCGGGGGCTGAGCAGTTCTTC. Amino acids: CASSLPGAEQFF.

V is TRBV4-1 and J is TRBJ2-7; 11 bases line up with TRBD1. This CDR3 contains 15 residues. CDR1 MGHRA and CDR2 YSYEKL come from the germline V gene. V lost 4 bases and J lost 6; bases outside the gene matches: 8. Here the CDR3 reads CASSREGTGGIEQYF. DNA for the CDR3: TGCGCCAGCAGCCGAGAGGGGACAGGGGGGATCGAGCAGTACTTC.

In this sample, this clonotype turned up a few times. The V and J genes are TRBV21-1 and TRBJ2-1; the table calls TRBD2, which could not be checked here. TRBV21-1 is an annotated pseudogene. The length of the CDR3 is 14 residues. CDR3 region: CASSPQREGNEQFF. In DNA, the CDR3 is TGTGCCAGCAGCCCGCAGCGGGAGGGCAATGAGCAGTTCTTC.

The chain recombines TRBV9 with TRBJ1-1; a possible D gene is TRBD1 (5 bases). V lost 4 bases and J 5 bases, leaving 18 bases between the germline ends. In germline, CDR1 is SGDLS, CDR2 YYNGEE. The CDR3 runs to 15 residues. CDR3 bases: TGTGCCAGCAGCCCCCCGTCGGGGGGGAGAACTGAAGCTTTCTTT. Translation gives CASSPPSGGRTEAFF.

This chain connects TRBV12-3 or TRBV12-4 to TRBJ2-7; 7 positions match TRBD2. V lost 2 bases and J lost 5; bases outside the gene matches: 6. The CDR3 spans 14 residues. The DNA for the CDR3 is TGTGCCAGCAGTTTAACGGGAGGCGGCCACGAGCAGTACTTC. Protein: CASSLTGGGHEQYF.

This clonotype was counted a few times. The chain has TRBV9 and TRBJ1-1, with D possibly matching TRBD1 (6 bases). The germline gives CDR1 SGDLS, CDR2 YYNGEE. Trimming took off 4 bases at V and 1 base at J, with 11 bases between the two ends. CDR3 length: 14 residues. The chain's CDR3 is CASSPGGPNTEAFF. CDR3 bases: TGTGCCAGCAGCCCCGGGGGGCCGAACACTGAAGCTTTCTTT.

The chain couples TRBV15 to TRBJ1-1; no definite D call. Between the trimmed V and J ends, which lost 5 bases and 2 bases, there was a span of 15 bases. Germline CDR1 and CDR2: LNHNV and YYDKDF (reference sequence). The CDR3 spans 15 residues. In DNA form, the CDR3 reads TGTGCCACCAGCCCCCTGAGAGTCCTCAACACTGAAGCTTTCTTT. Translated, it gives CATSPLRVLNTEAFF.

The rearrangement joins TRBV19 to TRBJ2-1, with 7 bases lining up with TRBD2. Losses at the gene ends were 1 base for V and 6 bases for J; bases not matched to a gene: 6. Germline values: CDR1 LNHDA, CDR2 SQIVND (reference sequence). CDR3 length: 15 amino acids. CDR3 loop: CASSIVAGESNEQFF. The CDR3 DNA sequence: TGTGCCAGTAGTATAGTTGCGGGAGAGTCCAATGAGCAGTTCTTC. Combining the CDR3 with reference TRBV19 and TRBJ2-1 gives the whole variable domain DGGITQSPKYLFRKEGQNVTLSCEQNLNHDAMYWYRQDPGQGLRLIYYSQIVNDFQKGDIAEGYSVSREKKESFPLTVTSAQKNPTAFYLCASSIVAGESNEQFFGPGTRLTVL.

This clonotype showed up just a few times. The CDR3 DNA reads TGTGCCAGCAGCCAAGACCGGGGGTCCTACAATGAGCAGTTCTTC. Translation: CASSQDRGSYNEQFF. The chain uses TRBV4-2 and TRBJ2-1, with a tentative D call TRBD2 (6 bases). V shed 0 bases and J shed 1 base, with 7 bases lying between them. Germline CDR1 reads LGHNA; CDR2 reads YNFKEQ. This CDR3 is 15 amino acids long.

V gene TRBV24-1 combines with J gene TRBJ2-7, with 8 bases identical to TRBD1. Germline V gives CDR1 KGHDR, CDR2 SFDVKD. V shed 2 bases and J 4 bases; nucleotides not matched to a gene: 6. The CDR3 length is 15 residues. CDR3 residues: CATSDSQGAAYEQYF. The CDR3 nucleotides are TGTGCCACCAGTGATTCCCAGGGGGCCGCGTACGAGCAGTACTTC.

This clonotype was detected a few times. The V call is TRBV7-9, the J call TRBJ2-7, with D unresolved. This CDR3 is 12 amino acids long. Trimming took 4 bases from V and 5 from J, leaving 9 bases between them. In germline, CDR1 is SEHNR, CDR2 FQNEAQ (reference sequence). CDR3 region: CASSSEVNEQYF. DNA for the CDR3: TGTGCCAGCAGCTCAGAAGTAAACGAGCAGTACTTC.

The chain joins TRBV6-2 or TRBV6-3 to TRBJ1-6; D remains ambiguous. CDR1 is MNHEY, CDR2 SVGEGT, per germline. V was pared by 7 bases and J by 4 bases, with 17 bases between. There are 16 residues in the CDR3. The CDR3 DNA reads as TGTGCCAGCAACCTAAGGACGGACTTTTATAATTCACCCCTCCACTTT. The encoded protein is CASNLRTDFYNSPLHF.

The V gene is TRBV12-3 or TRBV12-4, the J gene TRBJ2-1, with 10 bases fitting TRBD2. V shed 3 bases and J 7 bases; nucleotides not matched to a gene: 6. CDR3 length: 15 residues. The CDR3 DNA reads as TGTGCCAGCAGTTTCGAGAGCGGGAGGGGTAATGAGCAGTTCTTC. Its translation is CASSFESGRGNEQFF.

In this sample, this clonotype turned up a few times. The J gene is TRBJ2-5, the V gene TRBV7-8; the D gene is possibly TRBD1 (6 bases). There are 14 residues in the CDR3. Deletions cut 5 bases from V and 5 bases from J, with 15 bases between. Germline assignment: CDR1 SGHVS and CDR2 FQNEAQ. This chain's CDR3 is CASSPRGGVETQYF. The DNA for the CDR3 is TGTGCCAGCAGCCCCCGAGGGGGTGTGGAGACCCAGTACTTC.

This sequence joins TRBV7-9 and TRBJ1-2, with D unclear. Germline V gives CDR1 SEHNR, CDR2 FQNEAQ (reference sequence). The CDR3 is made up of 16 amino acids. V lost 5 bases, J lost 4 bases, and 20 bases lay in between. In DNA, the CDR3 is TGTGCCAGCAGCCCCCCGGGCGGGGTAGGCGGCTATGGCTACACCTTC. Translating it yields CASSPPGGVGGYGYTF.

The chain uses TRBV4-1 and TRBJ2-7; 9 bases agree with TRBD2. The trim removed 1 base at V and 6 bases at J, leaving 10 bases unmatched. The germline gives CDR1 MGHRA, CDR2 YSYEKL. The CDR3 contains 16 residues. The CDR3 DNA follows: TGCGCCAGCAGCCAAGCCAGCGGGGGGCTCCCGTCCGAGCAGTACTTC. It encodes CASSQASGGLPSEQYF.

In its sample, this clonotype was seen a few times. CDR3 sequence: CASFPLGRYNEQFF. In DNA, the CDR3 is TGCGCCAGCTTTCCTTTGGGACGGTACAATGAGCAGTTCTTC. This rearrangement joins TRBV5-1 to TRBJ2-1; tentatively, D is TRBD1 or TRBD2 (5 bases each). CDR1 is SGHRS, CDR2 YFSETQ, per germline. CDR3 length: 14 residues. The ends were cut back, 7 bases at V and 4 bases at J, with 15 bases in the middle.

The V call is TRBV5-1, the J call TRBJ2-3; D possibly uses TRBD1 or TRBD2 (7 bases each). Germline lookup yields CDR1 SGHRS and CDR2 YFSETQ. V gave up 0 bases and J gave up 3 bases, with 17 bases separating them. The CDR3 spans 17 residues. The CDR3 loop reads CASSLGQGYSGTDTQYF. As DNA, the CDR3 is TGCGCCAGCAGCTTGGGACAGGGATATAGCGGGACAGATACGCAGTATTTT.